A single sample gave rise to the 6 T cell receptor beta chains below, sequenced in a study of OX40 agonist ivuxolimab in advanced cancers. TCRdb's copy holds only in-frame clones and misses some; the assay was immunoSEQ multiplex PCR. The sample has around 70,000 clones, approximately 90% seen once. The source material was CD4+ or CD8+ T cells sorted from blood, sampled in a trial of the OX40 agonist ivuxolimab. Source of these receptors: an adult with an advanced solid tumor such as melanoma, head and neck, liver or kidney cancer.

The chain combines TRBV4-1 with TRBJ2-3; D perhaps matches TRBD2 (6 bases). From germline, CDR1 is MGHRA and CDR2 YSYEKL. The CDR3 length is 16 residues. Trimming stripped 0 bases from V and 1 base from J, with 11 bases between. The chain's CDR3 is CASSQDLASGTDTQYF. The CDR3 coding sequence is TGCGCCAGCAGCCAAGATTTGGCTAGCGGCACAGATACGCAGTATTTT.

The V call is TRBV10-3, the J call TRBJ1-6; TRBD1 aligns across 8 bases. CDR1 and CDR2 (germline): ENHRY, SYGVKD. This CDR3 is 14 amino acids long. The J segment lost 6 bases and the V segment lost 2 bases, leaving 0 bases of the junction unmatched. CDR3 coding DNA: TGTGCCATCAGTGAGGACAGGGGTAATTCACCCCTCCACTTT. Translating it yields CAISEDRGNSPLHF.

The rearrangement uses TRBV29-1 and TRBJ2-3; tentative D call: TRBD2 (5 bases). The length of the CDR3 is 13 residues. V gave up 5 bases and J gave up 2 bases, with 11 bases separating them. Germline V gives CDR1 SQVTM, CDR2 ANQGSEA. The chain's CDR3 is CSVHRDPTDTQYF. The CDR3 DNA sequence: TGCAGCGTTCACCGGGATCCCACAGATACGCAGTATTTT.

The rearrangement uses TRBV11-3 and TRBJ2-1; D perhaps matches TRBD1 (6 bases). The CDR3 is made up of 16 amino acids. From germline, CDR1 is SGHNT and CDR2 YENEEA. V shed 2 bases and J shed 0 bases, with 11 bases lying between them. CDR3 bases: TGTGCCAGCAGCTTAACAGGGTCGAGCTCCTACAATGAGCAGTTCTTC. This encodes CASSLTGSSSYNEQFF. The full variable domain, its missing parts supplied by reference TRBV11-3 and TRBJ2-1, is EAGVVQSPRYKIIEKKQPVAFWCNPISGHNTLYWYLQNLGQGPELLIRYENEEAVDDSQLPKDRFSAERLKGVDSTLKIQPAELGDSAVYLCASSLTGSSSYNEQFFGPGTRLTVL.

This sequence joins TRBV19 and TRBJ1-5, with TRBD1 identical over 7 bases. CDR3 length: 15 amino acids. Germline CDR1 reads LNHDA; CDR2 reads SQIVND (reference sequence). After removal of 5 bases from V and 5 bases from J, the junction contained 9 bases not matched to a gene. CDR3 loop: CASSAQGGSYQPQHF. The CDR3 bases are TGTGCCAGTAGTGCCCAAGGGGGCAGTTATCAGCCCCAGCATTTT.

The rearrangement uses TRBV19 and TRBJ2-6; TRBD1 might be the D (6 bases). Germline V gene lookup returns CDR1 LNHDA and CDR2 SQIVND (reference sequence). CDR3 length: 17 amino acids. The V end was cut by 5 bases, the J end by 1 base, with 15 bases between. CDR3 sequence (DNA): TGTGCCAGTAGTCCCCAGGGGTCAAGTTCTGGGGCCAACGTCCTGACTTTC. This translates into CASSPQGSSSGANVLTF.